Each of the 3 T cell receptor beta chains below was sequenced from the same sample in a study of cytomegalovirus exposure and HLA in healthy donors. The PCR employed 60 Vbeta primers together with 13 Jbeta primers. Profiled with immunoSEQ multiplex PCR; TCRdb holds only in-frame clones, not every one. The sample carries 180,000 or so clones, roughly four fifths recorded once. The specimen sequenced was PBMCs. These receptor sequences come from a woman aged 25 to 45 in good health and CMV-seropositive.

The CDR3 DNA is TGTGCCAGCAGTAAACTAGCGGGGTACTACGAGCAGTACTTC. It specifies CASSKLAGYYEQYF. The rearrangement links TRBV6-5 to TRBJ2-7, with 10 bases matching TRBD2. The V gene end was trimmed by 5 bases and the J gene end by 3 bases; junction bases not matched to a gene: 4. There are 14 residues in the CDR3. From germline, CDR1 is MNHEY and CDR2 SVGAGI.

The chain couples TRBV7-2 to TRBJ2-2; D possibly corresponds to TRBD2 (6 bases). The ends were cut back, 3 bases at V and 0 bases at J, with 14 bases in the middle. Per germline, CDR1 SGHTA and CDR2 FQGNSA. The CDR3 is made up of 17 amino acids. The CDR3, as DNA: TGTGCCAGCAGCTTCCAGGTGTGGGGGGCGAACACCGGGGAGCTGTTTTTT. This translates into CASSFQVWGANTGELFF. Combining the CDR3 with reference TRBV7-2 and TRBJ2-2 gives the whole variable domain GAGVSQSPSNKVTEKGKDVELRCDPISGHTALYWYRQSLGQGLEFLIYFQGNSAPDKSGLPSDRFSAERTGGSVSTLTIQRTQQEDSAVYLCASSFQVWGANTGELFFGEGSRLTVL.

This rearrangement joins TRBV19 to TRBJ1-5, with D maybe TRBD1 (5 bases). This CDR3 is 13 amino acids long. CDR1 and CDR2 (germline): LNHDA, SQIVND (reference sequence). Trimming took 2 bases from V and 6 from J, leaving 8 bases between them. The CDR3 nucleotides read TGTGCCAGTAGTATACGGGGGAGTCAGCCCCAGCATTTT. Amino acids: CASSIRGSQPQHF.